Following are 28 T cell receptor beta chains from one sample sequenced in a study of post-analysis software for immune sequencing data. These receptors' antigens are unknown. Prepared TCR beta cDNA libraries contained unique molecular identifiers. MiXCR, applied by TCRdb to the PCR reads, yields one record per CDR3 protein. Here the sample spans roughly 600,000 distinct CDR3 sequences, roughly 40% being singletons. General study findings and limits: About five TRBV segments, including TRBV5-6, TRBV5-1 and TRBV20-1, were more frequent in patients than controls.

The sequencing input was blood. All receptors come from a girl aged 5-17 years with multiple sclerosis.

The rearrangement joins TRBV29-1 to TRBJ2-1; possible D gene TRBD2, 7 bases. V lost 4 bases, J lost 8 bases, and 21 bases lay in between. CDR1 and CDR2 from the germline V gene are SQVTM and ANQGSEA. CDR3 size: 15 residues. The CDR3: CSVAWGAGEGYEQFF. The CDR3 nucleotides read TGCAGCGTTGCGTGGGGGGCGGGAGAAGGCTATGAGCAGTTCTTC.

The rearrangement links TRBV5-5 to TRBJ2-1; D remains unclear. From germline, CDR1 is SGHKS and CDR2 YYEKEE (reference sequence). This CDR3 comprises 12 residues. V was pared by 4 bases and J by 8 bases, with 10 bases between. CDR3 in DNA: TGTGCCAGCAGCCAGACACTGGATGAGCAGTTCTTC. Protein: CASSQTLDEQFF.

This clonotype has more than one count but fewer than ten. The chain uses TRBV5-1 and TRBJ2-5, with D possibly being TRBD2 (5 bases). There are 15 residues in the CDR3. The germline gives CDR1 SGHRS, CDR2 YFSETQ. V shed 0 bases and J shed 4 bases, with 13 bases lying between them. Here the CDR3 DNA reads TGCGCCAGCAGCTTGGGAGGCGGGCGCCTAGAGACCCAGTACTTC. Its protein product is CASSLGGGRLETQYF.

The V call is TRBV6-5, the J call TRBJ1-2; the D is unclear. The germline V and J ends were trimmed by 0 bases and 0 bases, with 8 bases remaining between them. The CDR3 is 15 amino acids. The germline gives CDR1 MNHEY, CDR2 SVGAGI. The CDR3 sequence: CASSYSRTANYGYTF. CDR3 nucleotide sequence: TGTGCCAGCAGTTACTCTCGGACGGCTAACTATGGCTACACCTTC.

The chain recombines TRBV29-1 with TRBJ2-7; TRBD1 agrees at 8 bases. The CDR3 covers 13 residues. Trimming at V came to 3 bases and at J to 5 bases, leaving 6 bases not matched to a gene. CDR1 and CDR2 from the germline V gene are SQVTM and ANQGSEA. The CDR3 DNA reads TGCAGCGTTGAGACAGGGGAATTTGACGAGCAGTACTTC. Translation gives CSVETGEFDEQYF.

V gene TRBV7-8 combines with J gene TRBJ2-7; no clear D. Germline values: CDR1 SGHVS, CDR2 FQNEAQ. V was cut by 5 bases and J by 0 bases, with 20 bases left in between. The CDR3 runs to 17 residues. CDR3: CASSRPPGSISSYEQYF. CDR3 bases: TGTGCCAGCAGCCGACCCCCAGGTAGTATAAGCTCCTACGAGCAGTACTTC. The entire variable domain, with the rest obtained from reference TRBV7-8 and TRBJ2-7, is as follows: GAGVSQSPRYKVAKRGQDVALRCDPISGHVSLFWYQQALGQGPEFLTYFQNEAQLDKSGLPSDRFFAERPEGSVSTLKIQRTQQEDSAVYLCASSRPPGSISSYEQYFGPGTRLTVT.

The chain combines TRBV11-2 with TRBJ2-5; D possibly corresponds to TRBD2 (5 bases). The DNA end is a closer match to TRBJ2-7, so the J assignment may be wrong. The CDR3 has 16 amino acids. Germline V gives CDR1 SGHAT, CDR2 FQNNGV. This CDR3 reads CASSLRMVGLTYEQYF. As DNA, the CDR3 is TGTGCCAGCAGCTTAAGGATGGTCGGACTTACCTACGAGCAGTACTTC.

V and J are TRBV12-5 and TRBJ1-5, with D uncertain. Germline V gene lookup returns CDR1 LGHNT and CDR2 FRNRAP. V was pared by 2 bases and J by 7 bases, with 6 bases between. The length of the CDR3 is 12 residues. The CDR3 protein is CASGLSGQPQHF. For the CDR3, the DNA is TGTGCTAGTGGTTTGTCGGGGCAGCCCCAGCATTTT.

This chain connects TRBV20-1 to TRBJ2-1, with 8 bases matching TRBD2. The germline CDR1 and CDR2 sequences are DFQATT and SNEGSKA (reference sequence). The CDR3 consists of 11 residues. CDR3 DNA sequence: TGCGCGGGAGGTGACTACAATGAGCAGTTCTTC. Protein sequence: CAGGDYNEQFF.

This chain uses TRBV27 with TRBJ1-5; D gene uncertain. V lost 0 bases and J lost 1, with 10 bases in between. Germline V gives CDR1 MNHEY, CDR2 SMNVEV (reference sequence). The CDR3 contains 16 residues. The chain's CDR3 is CASSLSRNRSNQPQHF. CDR3 nucleotides: TGTGCCAGCAGTTTATCGCGGAACAGAAGCAATCAGCCCCAGCATTTT.

This clonotype occurred a few times. The chain carries TRBV6-6 and TRBJ2-5; 9 bases are a match to TRBD1. With V trimmed by 2 bases and J by 2 bases, 3 bases remained unmatched. The length of the CDR3 is 15 residues. Germline assignment: CDR1 MNHNY and CDR2 SVGAGI (reference sequence). CDR3 nucleotide sequence: TGTGCCAGCAGTTACCCGGGACAGGGTCAAGAGACCCAGTACTTC. It yields the protein CASSYPGQGQETQYF.

This chain joins TRBV9 and TRBJ2-5; no clear D. Near its end, the DNA agrees better with TRBJ2-7, so the J call may be wrong. The germline V gene has CDR1 SGDLS and CDR2 YYNGEE. The CDR3 totals 13 residues. CDR3 sequence reads: CASSVEGTGEQYF. CDR3 bases: TGTGCCAGCAGCGTAGAGGGAACCGGCGAGCAGTACTTC.

As regards this clonotype: One end of the junction does not line up with germline, which may come from a read error. The CDR3 bases are TGTACCAGCAGTCTCGGGACTAGCGGGAAGGATCAGTTCTTC. Translation: CTSSLGTSGKDQFF. The chain carries TRBV27 and TRBJ2-1; 13 nucleotides match TRBD2. The CDR3 has 14 residues. The V gene's germline CDR1 is MNHEY and CDR2 SMNVEV (reference sequence).

This clonotype has a handful of counts. The chain combines TRBV5-1 with TRBJ1-2, with D tentatively TRBD1 (5 bases). Germline CDR1 is SGHRS and CDR2 is YFSETQ. Deletions cut 0 bases from V and 6 bases from J, with 12 bases between. CDR3 length equals 14 residues. The CDR3 nucleotides are TGCGCCAGCAGCTTGGGGGCAGGGAGGCATGGCTACACCTTC. Its protein product is CASSLGAGRHGYTF.

The chain uses TRBV20-1 and TRBJ1-2, with D tentatively TRBD1 (6 bases). CDR1 is DFQATT, CDR2 SNEGSKA, per germline (reference sequence). The CDR3 sequence is 15 residues long. V lost 6 bases and J lost 4, with 21 bases in between. The CDR3 reads CSAALGGGATYGYTF. CDR3 nucleotides: TGCAGTGCCGCCCTAGGGGGGGGCGCGACCTATGGCTACACCTTC.

This clonotype has a count of ten or more. The CDR3, as DNA: TGTGCCAGCAGTCTCGGACCGATCTACGAGCAGTACTTC. It yields the protein CASSLGPIYEQYF. The chain recombines TRBV12-3 or TRBV12-4 with TRBJ2-7; D gene ambiguous. CDR3 length: 13 residues. V lost 5 bases to trimming and J lost 3 bases, with 11 bases between them.

This clonotype was recorded a few times. The V gene is TRBV29-1, the J gene TRBJ1-2; TRBD1 agrees at 7 bases. Losses at the gene ends were 4 bases for V and 6 bases for J; bases not matched to a gene: 5. The CDR3 is made up of 12 amino acids. CDR1 and CDR2 from the germline V gene are SQVTM and ANQGSEA. CDR3 region: CSVVRGRDGYTF. As DNA, the CDR3 is TGCAGCGTTGTAAGGGGGCGCGATGGCTACACCTTC.

This clonotype turned up a few times. The chain has TRBV7-3 and TRBJ2-4, with TRBD2 matching 10 bases. From germline, CDR1 is SGHTA and CDR2 FQGTGA. The length of the CDR3 is 14 residues. J lost 11 bases, V lost 4 bases, and 8 bases had no gene match. This CDR3 reads CASSSLAGGDLQYF. The CDR3 bases are TGTGCCAGCAGCTCCTTAGCGGGGGGAGACCTTCAGTACTTC.

The genes are TRBV12-3 or TRBV12-4 and TRBJ2-7, with a tentative D call TRBD1 (5 bases). Trimming stripped 6 bases from V and 0 bases from J, with 15 bases between. CDR3 length equals 15 residues. The CDR3 DNA follows: TGTGCCAGCAGCGGCAAGGGGCATCGCTCCTACGAGCAGTACTTC. Translation: CASSGKGHRSYEQYF.

J is TRBJ2-7 and V is TRBV6-6; perhaps D is TRBD1 or TRBD2 (5 bases each). CDR1 and CDR2 (germline): MNHNY, SVGAGI (reference sequence). V dropped 8 bases and J dropped 5 bases, with 13 bases sitting between them. The CDR3 loop spans 12 amino acids. The CDR3 sequence: CASAGATNEQYF. The DNA of the CDR3 is TGTGCCAGCGCCGGGGCAACGAACGAGCAGTACTTC.

CDR3 residues: CASSRDSWEQETQYF. In DNA, the CDR3 is TGTGCCAGCAGCCGGGACTCGTGGGAGCAAGAGACCCAGTACTTC. This chain uses TRBV12-3 or TRBV12-4 with TRBJ2-5; tentative D call: TRBD2 (6 bases). The CDR3 contains 15 residues. Trimming pared 6 bases from V and 2 bases from J, leaving 16 bases between.

The CDR3 nucleotides are TGCGCCAGCAGCCCGGGGGAAGGGAACGAGCAGTACTTC. As protein: CASSPGEGNEQYF. The rearrangement joins TRBV5-1 to TRBJ2-5; TRBD2 might be the D (6 bases). The J call may be in error: the DNA end matches TRBJ2-7 better. This CDR3 contains 13 residues. Looked up from germline, CDR1 is SGHRS and CDR2 is YFSETQ.

V and J are TRBV6-6 and TRBJ1-1, with a possible D match to TRBD1 (5 bases). Germline CDR1 reads MNHNY; CDR2 reads SVGAGI (reference sequence). V gave up 3 bases and J gave up 0 bases, with 11 bases separating them. There are 15 residues in the CDR3. In DNA, the CDR3 is TGTGCCAGCAGTTATGGGACCGTCATGAACACTGAAGCTTTCTTT. It specifies CASSYGTVMNTEAFF.

The chain couples TRBV15 to TRBJ1-2; tentatively, D is TRBD1 (5 bases). This CDR3 is built from 13 residues. V was shortened by 8 bases and J by 6 bases, with 16 bases between the two germline ends. Germline V CDR1 and CDR2: LNHNV, YYDKDF (reference sequence). This CDR3 is CATSWGNPNGYTF. The CDR3 DNA is TGTGCCACCTCTTGGGGCAACCCTAATGGCTACACCTTC.

This clonotype was counted at least ten times. The CDR3 DNA is TGCAGTGCTAGAGATTGGACGCGGGAGTCCGATGGGGCGCAGTATTTT. Amino acids: CSARDWTRESDGAQYF. The rearrangement joins TRBV20-1 to TRBJ2-3; 7 nucleotides agree with TRBD2. Trimming removed 0 bases from V and 10 bases from J; junction bases left unmatched: 16. Germline values: CDR1 DFQATT, CDR2 SNEGSKA (reference sequence). The CDR3 consists of 16 residues.

A single count supports this clonotype. Here the CDR3 DNA reads TGTGCCAGCAGTTTAGCGCGTACAGGGGGCAATCAGCCCCAGCATTTT. It yields the protein CASSLARTGGNQPQHF. The gene calls are TRBV12-3 or TRBV12-4 and TRBJ1-5; TRBD1 aligns across 7 bases. The CDR3 is 16 amino acids. J gave up 2 bases and V 0 bases, and 4 bases lay outside the gene matches.

This clonotype was seen once. The genes are TRBV5-6 and TRBJ1-1, with D possibly TRBD1 on 6 matching bases. Deletions cut 4 bases from V and 0 bases from J, with 16 bases between. Germline assignment: CDR1 SGHDT and CDR2 YYEEEE. The length of the CDR3 is 16 residues. CDR3 DNA sequence: TGTGCCAGCAGCCCCACAGGGACGGGTATGAACACTGAAGCTTTCTTT. Its protein is CASSPTGTGMNTEAFF.

The chain employs TRBV20-1 and TRBJ2-1; D gene uncertain. CDR3 length: 16 residues. The germline CDR1 and CDR2 sequences are DFQATT and SNEGSKA (reference sequence). V lost 2 bases and J 0 bases, leaving 14 bases between the germline ends. CDR3 sequence: CSARLLAPGSYNEQFF. The CDR3 DNA sequence: TGCAGTGCTAGACTTCTGGCCCCCGGCTCCTACAATGAGCAGTTCTTC.